This is a list of T cell receptor beta chains from one sample in a study of response to subunit inactivated influenza vaccine. Using its own MiXCR run on the RT-PCR reads, TCRdb lists one record per CDR3 protein. This table has roughly 790,000 distinct CDR3 sequences, around 20% appearing once. The sequenced sample was PBMCs from blood, obtained more than 4 days after vaccination. All receptors derive from a man aged 50-59 years who received an inactivated influenza vaccine. CDR3s include the opening cysteine and the closing phenylalanine or tryptophan. Each record gives: V gene, clone size, J gene, CDR3 protein. Clone size appears in some rows only: once, few, many, or a class for an expanded clone.

TRBV13	.	TRBJ2-6	CTSSLWRVFSGSGANVLTF
TRBV5-1	.	TRBJ2-5	CASSPSRPLQETQYF
TRBV21-1	.	TRBJ2-3	CASTNHPLDPSTDTQYF
TRBV5-1	.	TRBJ2-5	CASSFTGEGETQYF
TRBV6-2/TRBV6-3	few	TRBJ2-7	CASGKTGPSYEQYF
TRBV12-3/TRBV12-4	few	TRBJ1-6	CASSLTGGSSPLHF
TRBV24-1	few	TRBJ2-5	CATSRRTSGSIETQYF
TRBV28	many	TRBJ2-5	CASSKPRTGVEETQYF
TRBV7-6	.	TRBJ2-1	CASSLLEREIINEQFF
TRBV5-1	.	TRBJ2-5	CASSVWTSGYKETQYF
TRBV11-2	.	TRBJ2-7	CASSSGLAGMIYEQYF
TRBV20-1	many	TRBJ2-1	CSASAVAGGFYNEQFF
TRBV20-1	.	TRBJ1-1	CSAIDRVRAGTEAFF
TRBV29-1	few	TRBJ2-3	CSVDPGYLSTDTQYF
TRBV6-1	.	TRBJ2-1	CASRGGGANEQFF
TRBV7-6	.	TRBJ2-1	CASSTPRGGAGNEQFF
TRBV5-1	many	TRBJ1-1	CASSFAQLGAYTEAFF
TRBV12-3/TRBV12-4	.	TRBJ2-1	CASSLTGLDLNEQFF
TRBV6-1	few	TRBJ2-5	CARQGSSRKNQETQYF
TRBV10-2	few	TRBJ1-3	CASLTHSGNTIYF